This T cell receptor beta chain was recorded in a study of T cells after yellow fever vaccination. Germline assignment: CDR1 GTSNPN and CDR2 SVGIG (reference sequence). The CDR3 is made up of 14 amino acids. After removal of 3 bases from V and 5 bases from J, the junction contained 6 bases not matched to a gene. TCRdb re-derived calls from the 5' RACE reads in MiXCR, one entry per CDR3 protein. The profile covers 610,000 or so distinct CDR3 sequences, with about 12% appearing a single time and 15% taken by the ten largest. The sample holds many counts of this clonotype. The receptor's source is a man aged 30 to 39 who received the YFV17D yellow fever vaccine. The chain uses TRBV30 and TRBJ1-4; 7 bases map to TRBD1. The specimen comprised PBMCs, sampled on the day of the yellow fever booster vaccination. The CDR3 loop is CAWSRTGGNEKLFF. DNA for the CDR3: TGTGCCTGGAGCCGGACAGGTGGAAATGAAAAACTGTTTTTT.